The TCR beta chain under discussion was sequenced for a study of cytomegalovirus exposure and HLA in healthy donors. Background on the study: Clustering assigned around 77% of the roughly 380 genotyped donors to the Caucasian-associated ancestry cluster.

CDR3 length: 18 amino acids. The trim removed 0 bases at V and 7 bases at J, leaving 11 bases unmatched. CDR1 is SGDLS, CDR2 YYNGEE, per germline. Points from the study as a whole: Association of roughly 18,000 TCR beta sequences with HLA alleles was found at 0.05 false discovery rate in a later analysis.

About this clone: Its antigen is as yet unknown.

13 Jbeta primers and 60 Vbeta primers were used for the PCR. As processed by the authors: An analysis performed later counted about 80 million unique TCR beta chains (approximately 11 million of them shared). Assay: immunoSEQ multiplex PCR; the TCRdb copy retains only in-frame clones and omits some. For V, J and clone size, that table is used; D and trimming come from the DNA. Here the sample spans about 110,000 clones, about four fifths being singletons. This receptor was identified in a woman between 18 and 29 years old in good health and CMV-seropositive. V is TRBV9 and J is TRBJ2-1, with 12 bases that match TRBD2. The sample taken for sequencing was PBMCs. Here the CDR3 DNA reads TGTGCCAGCAGCGTAGGGGCTAGCGGGAGGGCCGGAGAGAATGAGCAGTTCTTC. Protein product: CASSVGASGRAGENEQFF.